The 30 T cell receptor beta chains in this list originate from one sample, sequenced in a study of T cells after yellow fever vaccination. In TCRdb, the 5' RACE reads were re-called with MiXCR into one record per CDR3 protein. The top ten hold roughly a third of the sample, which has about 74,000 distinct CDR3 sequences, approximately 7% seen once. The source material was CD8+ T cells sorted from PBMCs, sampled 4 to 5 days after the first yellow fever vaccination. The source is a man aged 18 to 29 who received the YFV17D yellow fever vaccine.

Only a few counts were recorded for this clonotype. The CDR3 DNA sequence: TGTGCCAGCAGCCCCGGGAACATGAACACTGAAGCTTTCTTT. Encoded protein: CASSPGNMNTEAFF. The rearrangement joins TRBV7-9 to TRBJ1-1, with D hard to call. The CDR3 spans 14 residues. V lost 5 bases to trimming and J lost 0 bases, with 10 bases between them. In germline, CDR1 is SEHNR, CDR2 FQNEAQ (reference sequence).

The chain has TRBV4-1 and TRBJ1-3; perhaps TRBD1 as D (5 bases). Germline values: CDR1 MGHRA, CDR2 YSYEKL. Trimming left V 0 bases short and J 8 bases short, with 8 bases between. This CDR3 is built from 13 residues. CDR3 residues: CASSQESGDTIYF. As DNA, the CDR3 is TGCGCCAGCAGCCAAGAATCGGGGGACACCATATATTTT.

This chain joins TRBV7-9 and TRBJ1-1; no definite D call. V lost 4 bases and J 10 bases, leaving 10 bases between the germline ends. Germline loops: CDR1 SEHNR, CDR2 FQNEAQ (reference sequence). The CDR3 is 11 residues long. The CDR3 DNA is TGTGCCAGCAGCTCCGGGATGGGAGCTTTCTTT. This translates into CASSSGMGAFF.

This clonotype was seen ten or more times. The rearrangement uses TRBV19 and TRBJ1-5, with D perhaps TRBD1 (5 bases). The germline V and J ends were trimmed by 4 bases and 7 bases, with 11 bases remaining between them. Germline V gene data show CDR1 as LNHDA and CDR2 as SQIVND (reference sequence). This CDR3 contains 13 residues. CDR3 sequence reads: CASSNWEGQPQHF. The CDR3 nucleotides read TGTGCCAGTAGTAACTGGGAGGGGCAGCCCCAGCATTTT.

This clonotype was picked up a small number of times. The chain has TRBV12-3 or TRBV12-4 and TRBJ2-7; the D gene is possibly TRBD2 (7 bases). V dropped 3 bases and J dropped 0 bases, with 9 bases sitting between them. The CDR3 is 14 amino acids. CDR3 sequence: CASSLRGGSYEQYF. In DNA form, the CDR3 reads TGTGCCAGCAGTTTGAGGGGGGGCTCCTACGAGCAGTACTTC.

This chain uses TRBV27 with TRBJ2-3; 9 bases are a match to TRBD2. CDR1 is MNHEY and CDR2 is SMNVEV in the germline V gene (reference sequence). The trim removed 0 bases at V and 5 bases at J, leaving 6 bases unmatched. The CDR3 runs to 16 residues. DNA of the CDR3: TGTGCCAGCAGTTTATCAGCTAGCGGGGCGGGAGATACGCAGTATTTT. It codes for CASSLSASGAGDTQYF.

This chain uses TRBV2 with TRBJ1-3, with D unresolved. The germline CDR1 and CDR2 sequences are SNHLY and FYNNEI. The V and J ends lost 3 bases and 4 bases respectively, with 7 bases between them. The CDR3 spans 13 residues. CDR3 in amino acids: CASSDKEGNTIYF. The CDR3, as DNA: TGTGCCAGCAGTGATAAGGAGGGAAACACCATATATTTT.

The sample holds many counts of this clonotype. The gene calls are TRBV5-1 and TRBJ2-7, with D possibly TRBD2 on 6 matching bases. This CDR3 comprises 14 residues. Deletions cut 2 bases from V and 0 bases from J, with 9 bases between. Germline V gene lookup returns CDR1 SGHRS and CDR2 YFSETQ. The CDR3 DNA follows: TGCGCCAGCAGCTTAGGGGACTCCTCCTACGAGCAGTACTTC. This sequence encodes CASSLGDSSYEQYF.

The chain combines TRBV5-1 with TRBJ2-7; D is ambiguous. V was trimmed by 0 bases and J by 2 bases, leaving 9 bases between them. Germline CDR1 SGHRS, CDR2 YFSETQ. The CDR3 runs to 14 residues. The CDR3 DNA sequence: TGCGCCAGCAGCTTGGGACGGAGTACCTACGAGCAGTACTTC. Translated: CASSLGRSTYEQYF.

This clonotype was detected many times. The CDR3 DNA reads as TGTGCCAGCAGTACCTCGGTCTACGAGCAGTACGTC. Protein: CASSTSVYEQYV. The genes are TRBV28 and TRBJ2-7, with D unclear. V was trimmed by 5 bases and J by 3 bases, leaving 8 bases between them. Germline CDR1 is MDHEN and CDR2 is SYDVKM. The CDR3 is 12 residues long.

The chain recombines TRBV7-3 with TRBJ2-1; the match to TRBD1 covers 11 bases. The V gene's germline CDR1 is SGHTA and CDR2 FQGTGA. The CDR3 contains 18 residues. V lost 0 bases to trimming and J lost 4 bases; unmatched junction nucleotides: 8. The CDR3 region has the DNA TGTGCCAGCAGCTTAACTATAAGGACAGGGGGCGCTTACAATGAGCAGTTCTTC. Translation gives CASSLTIRTGGAYNEQFF.

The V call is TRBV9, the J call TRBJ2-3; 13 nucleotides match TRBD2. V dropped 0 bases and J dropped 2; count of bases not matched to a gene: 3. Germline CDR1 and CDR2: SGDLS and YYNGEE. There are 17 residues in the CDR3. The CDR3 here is CASSVEGTSGVTDTQYF. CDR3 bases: TGTGCCAGCAGCGTAGAGGGGACTAGCGGGGTCACAGATACGCAGTATTTT.

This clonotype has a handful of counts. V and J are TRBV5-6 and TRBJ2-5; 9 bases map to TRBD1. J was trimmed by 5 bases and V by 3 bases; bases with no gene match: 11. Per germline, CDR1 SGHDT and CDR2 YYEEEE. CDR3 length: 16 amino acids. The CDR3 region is CASSSRDREVWETQYF. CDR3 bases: TGTGCCAGCAGCTCGCGGGACAGGGAAGTTTGGGAGACCCAGTACTTC.

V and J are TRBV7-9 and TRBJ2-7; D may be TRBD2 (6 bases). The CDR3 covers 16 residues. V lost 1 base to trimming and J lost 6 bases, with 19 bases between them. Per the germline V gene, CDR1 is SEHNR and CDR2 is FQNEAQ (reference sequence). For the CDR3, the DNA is TGTGCCAGCAGCTTAGGAGGGGCGGACTACGCCACCGAGCAGTACTTC. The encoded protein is CASSLGGADYATEQYF.

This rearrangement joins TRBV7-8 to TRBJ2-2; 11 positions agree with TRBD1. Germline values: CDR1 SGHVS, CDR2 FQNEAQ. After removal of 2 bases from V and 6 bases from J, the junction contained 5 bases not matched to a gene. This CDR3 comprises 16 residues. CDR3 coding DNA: TGTGCCAGCAGCTTAATCGGGACAGGGGGGCCCGGGGAGCTGTTTTTT. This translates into CASSLIGTGGPGELFF.

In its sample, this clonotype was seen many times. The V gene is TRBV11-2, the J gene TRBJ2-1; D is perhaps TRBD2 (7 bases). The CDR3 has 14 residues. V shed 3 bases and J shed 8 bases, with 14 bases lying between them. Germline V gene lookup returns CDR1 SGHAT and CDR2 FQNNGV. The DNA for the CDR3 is TGTGCCAGCAGCTTGTGGGGGGGGCTCGATGAGCAGTTCTTC. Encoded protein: CASSLWGGLDEQFF. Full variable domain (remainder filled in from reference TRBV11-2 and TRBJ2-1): EAGVAQSPRYKIIEKRQSVAFWCNPISGHATLYWYQQILGQGPKLLIQFQNNGVVDDSQLPKDRFSAERLKGVDSTLKIQPAKLEDSAVYLCASSLWGGLDEQFFGPGTRLTVL.

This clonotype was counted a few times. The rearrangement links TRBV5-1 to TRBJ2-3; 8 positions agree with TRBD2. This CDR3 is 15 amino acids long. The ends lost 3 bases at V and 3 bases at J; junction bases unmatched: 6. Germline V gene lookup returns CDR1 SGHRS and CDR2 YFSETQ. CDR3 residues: CASSWGTSPTDTQYF. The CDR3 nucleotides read TGCGCCAGCAGCTGGGGGACTAGTCCGACAGATACGCAGTATTTT.

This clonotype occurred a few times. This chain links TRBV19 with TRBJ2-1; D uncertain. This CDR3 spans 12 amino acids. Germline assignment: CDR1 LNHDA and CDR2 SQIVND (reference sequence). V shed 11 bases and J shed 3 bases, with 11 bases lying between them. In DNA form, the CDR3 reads TGTGCCTCGAAGGACGACTACAATGAGCAGTTCTTC. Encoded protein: CASKDDYNEQFF.

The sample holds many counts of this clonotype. CDR3 region: CASSQRDSSFTDGYTF. The CDR3 region has the DNA TGCGCCAGCAGCCAACGGGACAGCTCTTTTACCGATGGCTACACCTTC. V and J are TRBV4-1 and TRBJ1-2; the match to TRBD1 covers 7 bases. The V gene's germline CDR1 is MGHRA and CDR2 YSYEKL. The CDR3 sequence is 16 residues long. J lost 6 bases, V lost 2 bases, and 12 bases had no gene match.

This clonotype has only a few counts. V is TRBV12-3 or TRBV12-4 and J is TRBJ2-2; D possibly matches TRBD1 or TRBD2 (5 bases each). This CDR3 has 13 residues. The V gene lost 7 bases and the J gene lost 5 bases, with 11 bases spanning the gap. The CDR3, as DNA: TGTGCCAGCACTACCTGGGGGACCGGGGAGCTGTTTTTT. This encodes CASTTWGTGELFF.

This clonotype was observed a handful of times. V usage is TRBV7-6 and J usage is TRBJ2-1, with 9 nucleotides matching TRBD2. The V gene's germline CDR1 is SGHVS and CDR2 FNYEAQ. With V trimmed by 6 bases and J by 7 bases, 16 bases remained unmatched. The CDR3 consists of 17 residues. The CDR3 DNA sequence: TGTGCCAGCAGTCCAGCCTGGGCGGGGGGGCCTTGGAATGAGCAGTTCTTC. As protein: CASSPAWAGGPWNEQFF. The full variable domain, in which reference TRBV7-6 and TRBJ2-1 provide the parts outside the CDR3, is GAGVSQSPRYKVTKRGQDVALRCDPISGHVSLYWYRQALGQGPEFLTYFNYEAQQDKSGLPNDRFSAERPEGSISTLTIQRTEQRDSAMYRCASSPAWAGGPWNEQFFGPGTRLTVL.

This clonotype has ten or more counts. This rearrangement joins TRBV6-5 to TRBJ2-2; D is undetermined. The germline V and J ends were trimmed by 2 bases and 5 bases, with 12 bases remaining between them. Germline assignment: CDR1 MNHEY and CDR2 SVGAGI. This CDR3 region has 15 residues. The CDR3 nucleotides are TGTGCCAGCAGTTACGGATGGGAATGGACCGGGGAGCTGTTTTTT. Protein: CASSYGWEWTGELFF.

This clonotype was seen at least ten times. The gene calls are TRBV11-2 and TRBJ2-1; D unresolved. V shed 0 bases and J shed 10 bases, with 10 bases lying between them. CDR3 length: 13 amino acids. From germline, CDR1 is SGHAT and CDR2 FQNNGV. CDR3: CASSLEWSTEQFF. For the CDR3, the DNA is TGTGCCAGCAGCTTAGAGTGGAGCACAGAGCAGTTCTTC.

CDR3 nucleotide sequence: TGTGCCAGCAGCTTCCCTAGCGGGGGGACACACACAGATACGCAGTATTTT. Amino acids: CASSFPSGGTHTDTQYF. This rearrangement joins TRBV7-2 to TRBJ2-3, with 11 nucleotides matching TRBD2. The CDR3 has 17 residues. J gave up 2 bases and V 3 bases, and 7 bases lay outside the gene matches. Germline V CDR1 and CDR2: SGHTA, FQGNSA.

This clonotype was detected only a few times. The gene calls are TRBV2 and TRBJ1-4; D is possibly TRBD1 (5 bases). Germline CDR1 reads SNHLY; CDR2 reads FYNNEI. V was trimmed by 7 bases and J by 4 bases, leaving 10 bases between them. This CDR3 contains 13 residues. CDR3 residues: CASTPGGNEKLFF. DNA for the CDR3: TGTGCCAGCACACCCGGGGGTAATGAAAAACTGTTTTTT.

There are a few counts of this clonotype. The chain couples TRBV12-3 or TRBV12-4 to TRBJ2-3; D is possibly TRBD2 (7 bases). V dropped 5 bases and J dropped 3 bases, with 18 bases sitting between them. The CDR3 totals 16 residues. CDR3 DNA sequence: TGTGCCAGCAGTGGTGGGCTTCGGGGGGCGACAGATACGCAGTATTTT. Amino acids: CASSGGLRGATDTQYF.

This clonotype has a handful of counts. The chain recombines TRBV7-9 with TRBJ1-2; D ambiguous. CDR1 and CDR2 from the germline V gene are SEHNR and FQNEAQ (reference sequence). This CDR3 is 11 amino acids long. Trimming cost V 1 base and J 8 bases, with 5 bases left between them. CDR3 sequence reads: CASSLGWGYTF. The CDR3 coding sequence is TGTGCCAGCAGCTTAGGGTGGGGCTACACCTTC. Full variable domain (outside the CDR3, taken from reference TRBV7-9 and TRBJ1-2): DTGVSQNPRHKITKRGQNVTFRCDPISEHNRLYWYRQTLGQGPEFLTYFQNEAQLEKSRLLSDRFSAERPKGSFSTLEIQRTEQGDSAMYLCASSLGWGYTFGSGTRLTVV.

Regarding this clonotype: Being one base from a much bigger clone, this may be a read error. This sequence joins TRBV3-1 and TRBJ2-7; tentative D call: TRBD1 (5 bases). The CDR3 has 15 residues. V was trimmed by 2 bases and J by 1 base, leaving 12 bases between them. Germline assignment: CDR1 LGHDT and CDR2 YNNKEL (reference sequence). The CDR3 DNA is TGTGCCAGCAGCCAACCATCGACAGCGTCCTACGAGCAGTACTTC. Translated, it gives CASSQPSTASYEQYF.

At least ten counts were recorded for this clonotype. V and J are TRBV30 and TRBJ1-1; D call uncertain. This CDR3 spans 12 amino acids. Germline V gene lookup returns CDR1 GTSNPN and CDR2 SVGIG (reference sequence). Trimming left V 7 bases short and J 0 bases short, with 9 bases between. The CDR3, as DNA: TGTGCCTTAGAGGGAATGAACACTGAAGCTTTCTTT. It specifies CALEGMNTEAFF. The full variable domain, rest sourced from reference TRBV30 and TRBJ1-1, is SQTIHQWPATLVQPVGSPLSLECTVEGTSNPNLYWYRQAAGRGLQLLFYSVGIGQISSEVPQNLSASRPQDRQFILSSKKLLLSDSGFYLCALEGMNTEAFFGQGTRLTVV.

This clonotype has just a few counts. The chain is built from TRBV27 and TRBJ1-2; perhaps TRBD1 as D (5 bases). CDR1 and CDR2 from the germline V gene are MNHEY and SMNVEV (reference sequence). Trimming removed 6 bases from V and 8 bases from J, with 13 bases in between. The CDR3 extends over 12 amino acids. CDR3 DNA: TGTGCCAGCAGCCCAGCGGGGGACGGCTACACCTTC. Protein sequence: CASSPAGDGYTF.